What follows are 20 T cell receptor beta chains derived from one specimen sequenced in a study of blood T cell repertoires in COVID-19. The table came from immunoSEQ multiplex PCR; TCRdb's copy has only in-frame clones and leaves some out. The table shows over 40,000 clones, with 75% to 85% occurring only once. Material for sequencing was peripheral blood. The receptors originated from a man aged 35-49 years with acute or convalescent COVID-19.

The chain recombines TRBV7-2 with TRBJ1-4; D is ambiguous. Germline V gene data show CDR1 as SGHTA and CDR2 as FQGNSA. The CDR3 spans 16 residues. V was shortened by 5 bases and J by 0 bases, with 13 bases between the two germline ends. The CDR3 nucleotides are TGTGCCAGCAGCCCTAAATGGACTGCAACTAATGAAAAACTGTTTTTT. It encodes CASSPKWTATNEKLFF.

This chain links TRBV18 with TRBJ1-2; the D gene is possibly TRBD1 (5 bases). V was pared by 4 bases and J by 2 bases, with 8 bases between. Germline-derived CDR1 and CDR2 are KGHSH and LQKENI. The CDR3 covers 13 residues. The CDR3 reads CASSQGMNYGYTF. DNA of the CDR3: TGTGCCAGCTCACAGGGGATGAACTATGGCTACACCTTC.

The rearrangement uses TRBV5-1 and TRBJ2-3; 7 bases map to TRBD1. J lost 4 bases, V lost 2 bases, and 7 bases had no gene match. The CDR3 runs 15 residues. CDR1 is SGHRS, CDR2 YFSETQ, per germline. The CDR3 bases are TGCGCCAGCAGCTTCCGACAGGGAAGTGCAGATACGCAGTATTTT. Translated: CASSFRQGSADTQYF.

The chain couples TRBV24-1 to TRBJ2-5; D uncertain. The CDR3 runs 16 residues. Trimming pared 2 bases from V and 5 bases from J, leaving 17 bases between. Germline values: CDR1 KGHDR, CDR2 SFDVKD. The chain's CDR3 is CATSDSGRSTRETQYF. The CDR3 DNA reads TGTGCCACCAGTGATTCCGGTCGCTCAACTCGGGAGACCCAGTACTTC.

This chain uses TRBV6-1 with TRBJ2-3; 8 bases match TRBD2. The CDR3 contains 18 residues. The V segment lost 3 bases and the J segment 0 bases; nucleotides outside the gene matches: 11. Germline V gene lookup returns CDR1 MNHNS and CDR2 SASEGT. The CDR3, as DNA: TGTGCCAGCAGTGATTCACGGGGGAGCGGGGGTAGCACAGATACGCAGTATTTT. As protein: CASSDSRGSGGSTDTQYF.

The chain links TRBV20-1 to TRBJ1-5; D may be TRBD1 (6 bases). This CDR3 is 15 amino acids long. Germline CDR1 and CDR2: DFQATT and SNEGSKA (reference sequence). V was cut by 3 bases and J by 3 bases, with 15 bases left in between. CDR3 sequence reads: CSASRRQALNQPQHF. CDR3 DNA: TGCAGTGCTAGTAGGAGACAGGCCCTCAATCAGCCCCAGCATTTT.

CDR3 loop: CASSSEDIRYTEAFF. The CDR3 nucleotides read TGTGCCAGCAGCTCCGAGGACATTAGGTACACTGAAGCTTTCTTT. This chain links TRBV7-8 with TRBJ1-1; possible D gene TRBD1, 5 bases. This CDR3 contains 15 residues. V dropped 4 bases and J dropped 3 bases, with 15 bases sitting between them. The germline V gene has CDR1 SGHVS and CDR2 FQNEAQ.

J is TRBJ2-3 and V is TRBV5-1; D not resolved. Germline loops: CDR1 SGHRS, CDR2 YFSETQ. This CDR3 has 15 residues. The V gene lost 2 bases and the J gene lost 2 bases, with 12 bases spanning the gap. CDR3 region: CASSLGSRPTDTQYF. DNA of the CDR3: TGCGCCAGCAGCTTAGGTAGCAGACCCACAGATACGCAGTATTTT.

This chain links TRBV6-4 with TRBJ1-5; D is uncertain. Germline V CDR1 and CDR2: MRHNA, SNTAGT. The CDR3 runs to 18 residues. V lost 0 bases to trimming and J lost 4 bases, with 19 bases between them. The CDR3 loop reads CASSDSSPRGGKNQPQHF. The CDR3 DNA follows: TGTGCCAGCAGTGACTCATCGCCCCGCGGAGGGAAGAATCAGCCCCAGCATTTT.

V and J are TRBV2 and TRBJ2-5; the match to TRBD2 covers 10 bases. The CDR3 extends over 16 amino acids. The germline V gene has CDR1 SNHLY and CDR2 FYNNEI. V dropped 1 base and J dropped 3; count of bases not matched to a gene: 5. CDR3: CASSEDITSGEETQYF. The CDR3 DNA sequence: TGTGCCAGCAGTGAAGACATTACTAGCGGGGAAGAGACCCAGTACTTC.

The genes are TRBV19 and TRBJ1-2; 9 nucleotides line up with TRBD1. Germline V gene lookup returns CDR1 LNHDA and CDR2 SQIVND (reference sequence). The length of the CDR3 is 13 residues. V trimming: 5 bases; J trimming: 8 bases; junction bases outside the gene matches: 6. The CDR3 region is CASSLGQGNGYTF. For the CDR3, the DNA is TGTGCCAGTAGTTTGGGACAGGGCAACGGCTACACCTTC. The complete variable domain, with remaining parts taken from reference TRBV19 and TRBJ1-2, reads DGGITQSPKYLFRKEGQNVTLSCEQNLNHDAMYWYRQDPGQGLRLIYYSQIVNDFQKGDIAEGYSVSREKKESFPLTVTSAQKNPTAFYLCASSLGQGNGYTFGSGTRLTVV.

The CDR3 region is CASSEAEGHTQYV. In DNA, the CDR3 is TGTGCCAGCAGTGAAGCAGAGGGACACACGCAGTACGTC. The chain joins TRBV6-1 to TRBJ2-7, with D perhaps matching TRBD1 (6 bases). The V gene lost 0 bases and the J gene lost 9 bases, with 12 bases spanning the gap. The germline CDR1 and CDR2 sequences are MNHNS and SASEGT. The CDR3 loop spans 13 amino acids.

CDR3 sequence (DNA): TGTGCCAGCAGTGAGGATTGGGGGGGAACCTACAATGAGCAGTTCTTC. Protein sequence: CASSEDWGGTYNEQFF. The chain links TRBV6-4 to TRBJ2-1; TRBD2 matches 7 bases. The CDR3 sequence is 16 residues long. After removal of 3 bases from V and 2 bases from J, the junction contained 7 bases not matched to a gene. Germline CDR1 MRHNA, CDR2 SNTAGT.

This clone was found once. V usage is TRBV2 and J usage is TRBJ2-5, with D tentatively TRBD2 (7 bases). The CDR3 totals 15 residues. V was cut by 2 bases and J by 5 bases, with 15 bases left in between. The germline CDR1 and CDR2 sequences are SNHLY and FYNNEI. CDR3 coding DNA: TGTGCCAGCAGTGAACTAGGAGGGGGGGTGGAGACCCAGTACTTC. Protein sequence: CASSELGGGVETQYF.

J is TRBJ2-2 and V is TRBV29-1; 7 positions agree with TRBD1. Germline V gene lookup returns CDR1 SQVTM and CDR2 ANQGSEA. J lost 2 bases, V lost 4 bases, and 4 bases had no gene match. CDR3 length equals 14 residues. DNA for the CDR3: TGCAGCGTTGCCGGGACAGTTAACACCGGGGAGCTGTTTTTT. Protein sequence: CSVAGTVNTGELFF.

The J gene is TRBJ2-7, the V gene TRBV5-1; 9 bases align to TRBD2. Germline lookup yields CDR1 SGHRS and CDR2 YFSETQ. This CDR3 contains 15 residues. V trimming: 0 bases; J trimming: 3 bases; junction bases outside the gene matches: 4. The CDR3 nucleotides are TGCGCCAGCAGCTTGGGGCCTAGCGGGGTCTACGAGCAGTACTTC. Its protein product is CASSLGPSGVYEQYF.

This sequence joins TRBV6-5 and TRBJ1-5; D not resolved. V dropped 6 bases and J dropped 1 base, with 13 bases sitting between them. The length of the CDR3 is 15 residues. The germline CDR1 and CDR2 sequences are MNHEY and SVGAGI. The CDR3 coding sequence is TGTGCCAGCAGGCCAACGGGAGACAGCAATCAGCCCCAGCATTTT. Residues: CASRPTGDSNQPQHF.

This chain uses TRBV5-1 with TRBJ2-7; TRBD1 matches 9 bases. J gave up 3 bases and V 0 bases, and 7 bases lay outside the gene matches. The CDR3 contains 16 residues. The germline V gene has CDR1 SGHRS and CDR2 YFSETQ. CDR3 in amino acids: CASSLVGQGIFYEQYV. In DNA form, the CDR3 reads TGCGCCAGCAGCTTGGTTGGACAGGGGATTTTCTACGAGCAGTACGTC.

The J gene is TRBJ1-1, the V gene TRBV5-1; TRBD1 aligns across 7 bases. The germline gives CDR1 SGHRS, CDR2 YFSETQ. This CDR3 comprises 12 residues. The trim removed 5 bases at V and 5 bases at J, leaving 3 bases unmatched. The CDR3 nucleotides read TGCGCCAGCAGACAGGGGCGGACTGAAGCTTTCTTT. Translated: CASRQGRTEAFF.

CDR3 sequence: CASSDPGLAFGGTGELFF. The CDR3 DNA reads as TGCGCCAGCAGTGACCCGGGACTAGCTTTCGGTGGCACCGGGGAGCTGTTTTTT. The chain employs TRBV10-2 and TRBJ2-2, with 9 nucleotides matching TRBD2. V trimming: 3 bases; J trimming: 4 bases; junction bases outside the gene matches: 12. This CDR3 has 18 residues. Germline loops: CDR1 WSHSY, CDR2 SAAADI.